A selection of T cell receptor beta chains follows, all from one sample in a study of blood T cells in healthy people across ages. TCRdb re-derived calls from the 5' RACE reads in MiXCR, one entry per CDR3 protein. The sample includes more than 1 million distinct CDR3 sequences, around 45% of them seen just once. Specimen: blood. Receptor source: a woman aged 60-70 years in good health. The CDR3 runs from the conserved cysteine through the conserved F or W. D genes are given only for firm matches. Clone size is not always given. Where it is, it says once, few, many or a class for expanded clones.

v_call,j_call,d_call,clone_size,cdr3_aa,cdr3_nt
TRBV4-2,TRBJ2-3,NA,NA,CASSTHGVHPDTQYF,TGTGCCAGCAGCACCCACGGGGTTCACCCCGATACGCAGTATTTT
TRBV11-2,TRBJ2-3,NA,once,CASSFPTAGVSGSTDTQYF,TGTGCCAGCAGCTTTCCCACCGCGGGTGTTAGCGGAAGCACAGATACGCAGTATTTT
TRBV6-1,TRBJ2-4,TRBD2,once,CASSGTVSGGKNIQYF,TGTGCCAGCAGTGGGACAGTATCGGGGGGGAAAAACATTCAGTACTTC
TRBV27,TRBJ2-7,TRBD1,few,CASSSAGTATYEQYF,TGTGCCAGCAGTTCTGCCGGGACAGCTACCTACGAGCAGTACTTC
TRBV20-1,TRBJ2-7,TRBD2,once,CSAIDPRVAGTYEQYF,TGCAGTGCAATTGATCCTAGGGTAGCGGGGACCTACGAGCAGTACTTC
TRBV6-5,TRBJ1-1,NA,NA,CASTQNTEAFF,TGTGCCAGCACCCAAAACACTGAAGCTTTCTTT
TRBV4-1,TRBJ2-1,TRBD2,few,CASRGKPGLRVADEQFF,TGCGCCAGCAGAGGGAAACCGGGACTAAGAGTTGCTGATGAGCAGTTCTTC
TRBV15,TRBJ1-2,NA,NA,CATSRDRGALLYGYTF,TGTGCCACCAGCAGAGATCGGGGGGCGCTTTTATATGGCTACACCTTC
TRBV3-1,TRBJ2-1,NA,NA,CASSQTLSEQFF,TGTGCCAGCAGCCAAACTCTCTCCGAGCAGTTCTTC
TRBV7-9,TRBJ2-5,TRBD1,NA,CASSLVQGIATQYF,TGTGCCAGCAGCTTAGTACAGGGGATCGCGACCCAGTACTTC
TRBV20-1,TRBJ2-7,TRBD2,NA,CSAQSPGTSAEQYF,TGCAGTGCTCAATCTCCCGGGACTAGCGCCGAGCAGTACTTC
TRBV7-3,TRBJ2-3,TRBD2,many,CASSLIGGRATDTQYF,TGTGCCAGCAGCTTAATCGGCGGGAGGGCCACAGATACGCAGTATTTT
TRBV5-6,TRBJ2-4,NA,NA,CASSLLVAKNIQYF,TGTGCCAGCAGCTTGTTGGTGGCCAAAAACATTCAGTACTTC
TRBV9,TRBJ1-2,NA,many,CASSLQGGGYTF,TGTGCCAGCAGCTTACAGGGCGGTGGCTACACCTTC
TRBV27,TRBJ2-3,TRBD1,NA,CASSLEGRGLATQYF,TGTGCCAGCAGTTTAGAGGGCAGGGGGCTGGCTACGCAGTATTTT
TRBV5-1,TRBJ2-3,TRBD2,many,CASSSGTSGDTQYF,TGCGCCAGCAGCTCAGGGACTAGCGGAGATACGCAGTATTTT
TRBV2,TRBJ2-7,NA,NA,CASITVSYEQYF,TGTGCCAGCATCACAGTATCCTACGAGCAGTACTTC
TRBV5-1,TRBJ1-1,TRBD1,many,CASSPDRGVTEAFF,TGCGCCAGCAGCCCGGACAGGGGAGTCACTGAAGCTTTCTTT
TRBV7-9,TRBJ1-5,NA,NA,CASSFAGGDNQPQHF,TGTGCCAGCAGCTTTGCGGGGGGTGACAATCAGCCCCAGCATTTT
TRBV6-1,TRBJ2-3,NA,NA,CTSSEEAESTDTQYF,TGTACCAGCAGTGAAGAGGCAGAGAGCACAGATACGCAGTATTTT
TRBV2,TRBJ2-3,TRBD2,NA,CASRDGAGGPDTQYF,TGTGCCAGCAGGGACGGAGCGGGAGGCCCAGATACGCAGTATTTT
TRBV10-3,TRBJ1-4,NA,NA,CAASSGVNEKLFF,TGTGCCGCTAGTTCAGGGGTAAATGAAAAACTGTTTTTT
TRBV27,TRBJ1-5,NA,NA,CASRQGVQPQHF,TGTGCCAGCAGACAGGGTGTTCAGCCCCAGCATTTT
TRBV6-2/TRBV6-3,TRBJ2-7,TRBD1,NA,CASSPGQVPYF,TGTGCCAGCAGTCCGGGACAGGTGCCGTACTTC
TRBV5-1,TRBJ1-1,NA,once,CASSPDVLRTRSMNTEAFF,TGCGCCAGCAGCCCGGACGTCCTTAGGACACGCAGCATGAACACTGAAGCTTTCTTT
TRBV29-1,TRBJ2-5,TRBD1,many,CSVEVGHRGETQYF,TGCAGCGTTGAAGTAGGTCACAGGGGAGAGACCCAGTACTTC
TRBV20-1,TRBJ2-1,NA,few,CSARDPSPGRFDEQFF,TGCAGTGCTAGAGATCCCTCGCCAGGGAGGTTCGATGAGCAGTTCTTC
TRBV20-1,TRBJ2-1,TRBD2,few,CSALAGDTYNEQFF,TGCAGTGCACTAGCGGGAGACACCTACAATGAGCAGTTCTTC
TRBV3-1,TRBJ2-5,TRBD2,few,CASSHGVGGGAQETQYF,TGTGCCAGCAGCCATGGCGTTGGCGGGGGGGCACAAGAGACCCAGTACTTC
TRBV7-3,TRBJ2-3,NA,NA,CASSSGLGITDTQYF,TGTGCCAGCAGCTCTGGACTGGGTATAACAGATACGCAGTATTTT
TRBV11-3,TRBJ2-3,TRBD2,few,CASSLETSARQYF,TGTGCCAGCAGCTTAGAGACTAGCGCCCGACAGTATTTT
TRBV12-3/TRBV12-4,TRBJ1-4,NA,NA,CASSPEGPYEKLFF,TGTGCCAGCAGTCCCGAGGGCCCCTATGAAAAACTGTTTTTT
TRBV24-1,TRBJ2-1,TRBD1,NA,CATGDKGQSPYNEQFF,TGTGCCACCGGTGATAAGGGACAGTCTCCTTACAATGAGCAGTTCTTC
TRBV20-1,TRBJ2-1,TRBD2,few,CSALPLAGGSNEQFF,TGCAGTGCTCTACCCTTAGCGGGAGGGAGCAATGAGCAGTTCTTC
TRBV29-1,TRBJ2-7,NA,NA,CSVELAGGGNEQYF,TGCAGCGTTGAGTTGGCAGGGGGGGGTAACGAGCAGTACTTC
TRBV5-5,TRBJ2-7,TRBD1,NA,CASSPGTASYYEQYF,TGTGCCAGCAGCCCCGGGACAGCTTCATACTACGAGCAGTACTTC